Below, 14 T cell receptor beta chains from the same sample are listed, as sequenced in a study of cytomegalovirus exposure and HLA in healthy donors. The PCR made use of 60 Vbeta and 13 Jbeta primers. Using immunoSEQ multiplex PCR, the repertoire was profiled, and TCRdb retains in-frame clones only, with some absent. The sample is made up of approximately 150,000 clones, and the top ten hold 0.8% to 1% of it. What was sequenced was PBMCs. The receptor set was obtained from a male donor in good health and CMV-seronegative.

The chain uses TRBV19 and TRBJ1-5; D unresolved. V lost 0 bases to trimming and J lost 3 bases, with 6 bases between them. Germline V CDR1 and CDR2: LNHDA, SQIVND (reference sequence). There are 14 residues in the CDR3. CDR3 region: CASSIDSSNQPQHF. CDR3 in DNA: TGTGCCAGTAGTATAGATTCTTCCAATCAGCCCCAGCATTTT.

The chain uses TRBV7-8 and TRBJ1-5, with D tentatively TRBD1 (6 bases). The V gene lost 1 base and the J gene lost 1 base, with 14 bases spanning the gap. Germline loops: CDR1 SGHVS, CDR2 FQNEAQ. The CDR3 extends over 17 amino acids. CDR3 sequence (DNA): TGTGCCAGCAGCTTAGGAAAGCAGGGGCCAAGCAATCAGCCCCAGCATTTT. The encoded protein is CASSLGKQGPSNQPQHF. Drawing the rest from reference TRBV7-8 and TRBJ1-5, the complete variable domain is GAGVSQSPRYKVAKRGQDVALRCDPISGHVSLFWYQQALGQGPEFLTYFQNEAQLDKSGLPSDRFFAERPEGSVSTLKIQRTQQEDSAVYLCASSLGKQGPSNQPQHFGDGTRLSIL.

V and J are TRBV6-5 and TRBJ2-7; 8 nucleotides match TRBD2. The length of the CDR3 is 16 residues. V gave up 4 bases and J gave up 7 bases; unmatched junction bases: 15. CDR1 and CDR2 from the germline V gene are MNHEY and SVGAGI. CDR3 coding DNA: TGTGCCAGCAGTTTCCCCAGGGGAGCGGGAGTTCGGGAGCAGTACTTC. This sequence encodes CASSFPRGAGVREQYF.

The chain links TRBV29-1 to TRBJ1-1; the match to TRBD1 covers 8 bases. Germline CDR1 SQVTM, CDR2 ANQGSEA. V gave up 5 bases and J gave up 6 bases; unmatched junction bases: 8. This CDR3 is built from 13 residues. Written as DNA, the CDR3 is TGCAGCGTTCTACCCCAGGGGGCTGCTGAAGCTTTCTTT. Translating gives CSVLPQGAAEAFF.

The chain employs TRBV19 and TRBJ1-5; D not resolved. The germline V gene encodes CDR1 LNHDA and CDR2 SQIVND (reference sequence). Trimming removed 2 bases from V and 8 bases from J, with 10 bases in between. This CDR3 has 13 amino acids. The CDR3 nucleotides read TGTGCCAGTAGTATATCGGTCTTGGAGCCCCAGCATTTT. Translated: CASSISVLEPQHF.

The V gene is TRBV5-6, the J gene TRBJ1-2; TRBD1 matches 7 bases. The length of the CDR3 is 13 residues. Germline assignment: CDR1 SGHDT and CDR2 YYEEEE. V shed 4 bases and J 8 bases; nucleotides not matched to a gene: 8. The DNA of the CDR3 is TGTGCCAGCAGCGTAGGGGGCGGAGGCGGCTACACCTTC. This translates into CASSVGGGGGYTF.

The rearrangement links TRBV6-1 to TRBJ1-5, with TRBD1 as a possible D gene (5 bases). V was clipped by 4 bases and J by 0 bases, with 13 bases between them. The CDR3 spans 16 residues. The V gene's germline CDR1 is MNHNS and CDR2 SASEGT. CDR3 sequence reads: CASSVSGGISNQPQHF. Here the CDR3 DNA reads TGTGCCAGCAGTGTCTCTGGGGGGATTAGCAATCAGCCCCAGCATTTT.

This rearrangement joins TRBV7-9 to TRBJ2-7, with a weak D call TRBD2 (6 bases). This CDR3 has 17 residues. Germline CDR1 SEHNR, CDR2 FQNEAQ (reference sequence). V was cut by 6 bases and J by 3 bases, with 24 bases left in between. The CDR3: CASSRRPIGGTIYEQYF. The CDR3 nucleotides read TGTGCCAGCAGTCGAAGGCCCATCGGCGGGACCATCTACGAGCAGTACTTC.

The J gene is TRBJ2-7, the V gene TRBV5-4; 11 bases are a match to TRBD2. The CDR3 spans 13 residues. With 1 base clipped from V and 7 bases from J, the junction kept 1 base outside the gene matches. Germline assignment: CDR1 SGHNT and CDR2 YYREEE (reference sequence). CDR3 nucleotides: TGTGCCAGCAGCTTGACTAGCGGGAGTGAGCAGTACTTC. Its translation: CASSLTSGSEQYF. Variable domain in full (rest from reference TRBV5-4 and TRBJ2-7): ETGVTQSPTHLIKTRGQQVTLRCSSQSGHNTVSWYQQALGQGPQFIFQYYREEENGRGNFPPRFSGLQFPNYSSELNVNALELDDSALYLCASSLTSGSEQYFGPGTRLTVT.

V gene TRBV18 combines with J gene TRBJ1-5; 7 positions agree with TRBD1. The CDR3 consists of 14 residues. The V segment lost 3 bases and the J segment 11 bases; nucleotides outside the gene matches: 10. Per the germline V gene, CDR1 is KGHSH and CDR2 is LQKENI. In DNA, the CDR3 is TGTGCCAGCTCACCTACCCAACAGGGGCTTACCCAGCATTTT. Translated: CASSPTQQGLTQHF.

The chain recombines TRBV18 with TRBJ2-2; possibly TRBD1 for D (6 bases). From germline, CDR1 is KGHSH and CDR2 LQKENI. V lost 0 bases to trimming and J lost 2 bases, with 7 bases between them. The length of the CDR3 is 15 residues. CDR3 nucleotides: TGTGCCAGCTCACCACCCGGGACAAACACCGGGGAGCTGTTTTTT. It yields the protein CASSPPGTNTGELFF.

The chain has TRBV7-6 and TRBJ1-3; 7 nucleotides line up with TRBD1. Germline V gene data show CDR1 as SGHVS and CDR2 as FNYEAQ. The CDR3 has 14 residues. The V segment lost 3 bases and the J segment 9 bases; nucleotides outside the gene matches: 8. The CDR3 nucleotides read TGTGCCAGCAGCTTTACCGGGACAGATCGCACCATATATTTT. Encoded protein: CASSFTGTDRTIYF.

The chain combines TRBV29-1 with TRBJ1-1, with TRBD1 identical over 9 bases. This CDR3 comprises 18 residues. Germline V gene data show CDR1 as SQVTM and CDR2 as ANQGSEA. Trimming at V came to 1 base and at J to 0 bases, leaving 12 bases not matched to a gene. The CDR3 here is CSVEVRGRTGALNTEAFF. In nucleotides, the CDR3 is TGCAGCGTTGAAGTCAGGGGAAGGACAGGGGCATTGAACACTGAAGCTTTCTTT.

CDR3 loop: CASSPGQGLGQPQHF. The CDR3 DNA reads as TGTGCCAGCAGCCCGGGACAGGGGTTAGGTCAGCCCCAGCATTTT. V gene TRBV5-4 combines with J gene TRBJ1-5, with TRBD1 matching 10 bases. The germline V gene has CDR1 SGHNT and CDR2 YYREEE (reference sequence). The CDR3 spans 15 residues. The V gene end was trimmed by 4 bases and the J gene end by 6 bases; junction bases not matched to a gene: 7.